The source of this TCR beta chain is a study of cytomegalovirus exposure and HLA in healthy donors. Study-wide results and limits: Some highly shared sequence variants likely arose as a pipeline artifact. Available immune exposure information covered CMV serostatus only.

Germline V lookup: CDR1 LNHDA, CDR2 SQIVND (reference sequence). There are 15 residues in the CDR3. V lost 6 bases to trimming and J lost 6 bases; unmatched junction nucleotides: 10. As for this clone: Its specificity is not known.

The PCR was carried out with 60 Vbeta primers and 13 Jbeta primers. Original analysis: Among the unique TCR beta chains that a later analysis counted, around 72 million in all, around 11 million were shared. TCRdb's table, derived via immunoSEQ multiplex PCR, lists solely in-frame clones and lacks some. The V and J calls and clone size come from that table; D and trimming were worked out from the DNA. This table holds some 110,000 clones, 65% to 80% found once. The rearrangement links TRBV19 to TRBJ2-7; 11 bases line up with TRBD1. The sequencing input was PBMCs. The TCR was taken from a middle-aged woman in good health and CMV-seropositive. CDR3: CASRPDRGRWGEQYF. For the CDR3, the DNA is TGTGCCAGTAGGCCGGACAGGGGGCGATGGGGCGAGCAGTACTTC.